Shown below are 23 T cell receptor beta chains from a single sample sequenced in a study of regulatory T cells in long-lasting Graves disease. CDR3-region Arm-PCR and iRepertoire HTBI primers produced the TCR beta libraries. TCRdb itself ran the multiplex PCR reads through MiXCR, one entry per CDR3 protein. The data contain roughly 560,000 distinct CDR3 sequences, around 12% of them singletons. As to time point: newly diagnosed GD, antithyroid drugs for less than 3 months. Following extraction of RNA from PBMCs, that RNA was used to make the TCR library. Another study also made use of these data, one on T cells in Graves' hyperthyroidism and ophthalmopathy.

The sample consisted of peripheral blood mononuclear cells (PBMCs), taken at new diagnosis, from a patient treated with antithyroid drugs. These receptors were collected from a woman in her 30s with Graves disease.

In its sample, this clonotype was seen many times. V and J are TRBV7-7 and TRBJ2-1, with 8 bases matching TRBD1. Trimming removed 5 bases from V and 0 bases from J; junction bases left unmatched: 9. Germline CDR1 and CDR2: SSHAT and FNYEAQ (reference sequence). The CDR3 totals 17 residues. The CDR3 reads CASSPRTGTGSYNEQFF. CDR3 nucleotide sequence: TGTGCCAGCAGCCCACGGACCGGGACAGGCTCCTACAATGAGCAGTTCTTC.

This clonotype was seen repeatedly, ten times or more. This sequence joins TRBV6-2 or TRBV6-3 and TRBJ2-1, with D possibly being TRBD1 (6 bases). Germline V gene sequence: CDR1 MNHEY, CDR2 SVGEGT. With 0 bases removed from V and 9 bases from J, the gap between germline ends came to 15 bases. The CDR3 sequence is 15 residues long. CDR3 bases: TGTGCCAGCAGTTACTCCATTAGATCCAGGGGTGAGCAGTTCTTC. Translation: CASSYSIRSRGEQFF.

This clonotype has more than one count but fewer than ten. This rearrangement joins TRBV19 to TRBJ2-7, with no clear D. This CDR3 is 11 amino acids long. Trimming shortened V by 5 bases and J by 7 bases, and 9 bases separated the two germline ends. Germline CDR1 and CDR2: LNHDA and SQIVND (reference sequence). DNA for the CDR3: TGTGCCAGTAGTTTACGAGAGGAGCAGTACTTC. Amino acid sequence: CASSLREEQYF.

This clonotype was detected a few times. The chain recombines TRBV30 with TRBJ2-7, with TRBD1 as a possible D gene (6 bases). The CDR3 totals 15 residues. Germline V gene sequence: CDR1 GTSNPN, CDR2 SVGIG (reference sequence). The ends were cut back, 4 bases at V and 3 bases at J, with 19 bases in the middle. In DNA, the CDR3 is TGTGCCTGGAAATCGATTAGGGGGTTCCACTACGAGCAGTACTTC. Translation: CAWKSIRGFHYEQYF.

This clonotype was picked up many times. The chain recombines TRBV10-2 with TRBJ1-4; possibly TRBD1 for D (5 bases). The CDR3 runs 12 residues. Germline CDR1 WSHSY, CDR2 SAAADI. Trimming removed 10 bases from V and 10 bases from J, with 16 bases in between. The CDR3 loop reads CAIEDLRGKLFF. CDR3 in DNA: TGCGCCATCGAAGACTTAAGGGGAAAACTGTTTTTT.

Remarks on this clonotype: This sequence may be a read error, since a much larger clone differs from it by one base. The V gene is TRBV29-1, the J gene TRBJ2-1; weak D call: TRBD1 (6 bases). The CDR3 has 13 residues. Trimming stripped 4 bases from V and 10 bases from J, with 17 bases between. The germline gives CDR1 SQVTM, CDR2 ANQGSEA. The CDR3 DNA sequence: TGCAGCGTTGCCAGGGGTAAGCTCTACGAGCAGTTCTTC. Its protein product is CSVARGKLYEQFF.

This clonotype was seen a handful of times. A read error may produce the germline difference seen at one junction end. The chain is built from TRBV6-2 or TRBV6-3 and TRBJ2-2; TRBD1 might be the D (6 bases). The CDR3 spans 13 residues. CDR1 is MNHEY, CDR2 SVGEGT, per germline. CDR3 in DNA: TGTGCCTCTTTCAGGGGTGACACCGGGGAGCTATTTTTT. The encoded protein is CASFRGDTGELFF.

This clonotype has just a few counts. This sequence joins TRBV5-5 and TRBJ2-7; D may be TRBD2 (5 bases). V gave up 2 bases and J gave up 0 bases, with 12 bases separating them. From germline, CDR1 is SGHKS and CDR2 YYEKEE (reference sequence). The CDR3 runs 15 residues. The CDR3: CASSFRGRASYEQYF. Here the CDR3 DNA reads TGTGCCAGCAGCTTCCGTGGGCGGGCCTCCTACGAGCAGTACTTC.

In this sample, this clonotype turned up many times. The chain uses TRBV18 and TRBJ1-1; a weak D match, TRBD1 (5 bases). Germline V gives CDR1 KGHSH, CDR2 LQKENI. With 3 bases removed from V and 0 bases from J, the gap between germline ends came to 14 bases. The CDR3 sequence is 16 residues long. The CDR3 loop reads CASSPLPGTVNTEAFF. The CDR3 DNA follows: TGTGCCAGCTCACCGCTACCCGGGACGGTGAACACTGAAGCTTTCTTT.

V is TRBV4-3 and J is TRBJ1-6; D gene uncertain. This CDR3 is 15 amino acids long. In germline, CDR1 is LGHNA, CDR2 YSLEER. The V end lost 0 bases, the J end lost 9 bases, and 12 bases lay between the germline ends. The CDR3 nucleotides are TGCGCCAGCAGCCAAGATCTTGACGAGGGTTCACCCCTCCACTTT. Translating it yields CASSQDLDEGSPLHF.

This clonotype appeared many times. At one end, the junction sequence differs from germline, possibly due to a read error. The gene calls are TRBV7-2 and TRBJ2-2; 7 bases align to TRBD1. This CDR3 comprises 13 residues. Germline CDR1 and CDR2: SGHTA and FQGNSA. The CDR3, as DNA: TGCGCCAGCAGCTTGCAGGGGGCCGGGGAGCTGTTTTTT. Its translation: CASSLQGAGELFF.

There are many counts of this clonotype. CDR3 region: CASSLSTTYEQYF. The CDR3, as DNA: TGTGCCAGCAGCTTAAGCACAACCTACGAGCAGTACTTC. The chain employs TRBV27 and TRBJ2-7, with D uncertain. V shed 6 bases and J shed 2 bases, with 11 bases lying between them. Germline V gives CDR1 MNHEY, CDR2 SMNVEV (reference sequence). There are 13 residues in the CDR3.

The rearrangement uses TRBV20-1 and TRBJ2-2; 9 nucleotides agree with TRBD2. Losses at the gene ends were 6 bases for V and 0 bases for J; bases not matched to a gene: 8. Germline V CDR1 and CDR2: DFQATT, SNEGSKA (reference sequence). The CDR3 totals 16 residues. The CDR3 region has the DNA TGCAGTGCCAAGGTAGCGGGAGCGGCGAACACCGGGGAGCTGTTTTTT. Protein: CSAKVAGAANTGELFF.

This chain links TRBV5-1 with TRBJ1-4; maybe TRBD1 (5 bases). Germline values: CDR1 SGHRS, CDR2 YFSETQ. The CDR3 is 18 amino acids. Trimming left V 3 bases short and J 0 bases short, with 18 bases between. As DNA, the CDR3 is TGCGCCAGCAGCTCCTTCGATCGAGGGGAATCAACTAATGAAAAACTGTTTTTT. Protein product: CASSSFDRGESTNEKLFF.

At least ten counts were recorded for this clonotype. The chain's CDR3 is CASTSLRGGRVSHEQFF. DNA of the CDR3: TGTGCCAGCACCTCATTACGGGGCGGGAGGGTTTCTCATGAGCAGTTCTTC. This chain connects TRBV11-2 to TRBJ2-1, with TRBD2 matching over 9 bases. Germline CDR1 reads SGHAT; CDR2 reads FQNNGV. The CDR3 is made up of 17 amino acids. J lost 8 bases, V lost 7 bases, and 18 bases had no gene match. Variable domain in full (rest from reference TRBV11-2 and TRBJ2-1): EAGVAQSPRYKIIEKRQSVAFWCNPISGHATLYWYQQILGQGPKLLIQFQNNGVVDDSQLPKDRFSAERLKGVDSTLKIQPAKLEDSAVYLCASTSLRGGRVSHEQFFGPGTRLTVL.

J is TRBJ1-6 and V is TRBV4-1; 7 positions agree with TRBD1. The CDR3 totals 13 residues. Trimming at V came to 8 bases and at J to 6 bases, leaving 4 bases not matched to a gene. Germline CDR1 is MGHRA and CDR2 is YSYEKL. The CDR3: CASGTVSNSPLHF. The CDR3 DNA reads TGCGCCAGCGGGACAGTCTCTAATTCACCCCTCCACTTT.

This clonotype has ten or more counts. This chain uses TRBV11-2 with TRBJ1-3; D is unclear. V lost 5 bases and J lost 1, with 9 bases in between. Germline V lookup: CDR1 SGHAT, CDR2 FQNNGV. The CDR3 consists of 14 residues. DNA of the CDR3: TGTGCCAGCAGCCTTAGGATATCTGGAAACACCATATATTTT. It yields the protein CASSLRISGNTIYF. The variable domain in full, completed from reference TRBV11-2 and TRBJ1-3, reads EAGVAQSPRYKIIEKRQSVAFWCNPISGHATLYWYQQILGQGPKLLIQFQNNGVVDDSQLPKDRFSAERLKGVDSTLKIQPAKLEDSAVYLCASSLRISGNTIYFGEGSWLTVV.

This clonotype has a count of ten or more. V and J are TRBV20-1 and TRBJ2-1; tentative D call: TRBD2 (6 bases). CDR3 length: 16 residues. Per the germline V gene, CDR1 is DFQATT and CDR2 is SNEGSKA (reference sequence). V lost 3 bases and J 1 base, leaving 16 bases between the germline ends. The CDR3 DNA sequence: TGCAGTGCTAGCCTTCCCGAGGGGAGGTCCTACAATGAGCAGTTCTTC. Translation: CSASLPEGRSYNEQFF.

This clonotype was observed a handful of times. J is TRBJ2-5 and V is TRBV9; TRBD2 matches at 10 bases. Germline assignment: CDR1 SGDLS and CDR2 YYNGEE. The CDR3 spans 16 residues. Germline trimming cut 2 bases from V and 1 base from J; bases unmatched to any gene: 5. Here the CDR3 reads CASSVNSGRLQETQYF. For the CDR3, the DNA is TGTGCCAGCAGCGTTAATAGCGGGAGGCTCCAAGAGACCCAGTACTTC.

This chain connects TRBV2 to TRBJ1-2; TRBD1 agrees at 9 bases. CDR1 is SNHLY, CDR2 FYNNEI, per germline. V lost 6 bases, J lost 6 bases, and 5 bases stayed unmatched. The CDR3 contains 13 residues. In DNA form, the CDR3 reads TGTGCCAGCAGGGGGACAGGGTGGGATGGCTACACCTTC. This codes for CASRGTGWDGYTF.

This clonotype has only a few counts. A read error may be the cause here, since a much bigger clone is one base away. The genes are TRBV11-3 and TRBJ2-7; 8 bases align to TRBD1. The length of the CDR3 is 15 residues. The ends lost 5 bases at V and 7 bases at J; junction bases unmatched: 13. Germline CDR1 is SGHNT and CDR2 is YENEEA. CDR3 bases: TGTGCCAGCAGCAGCCGGGACAGGTCATCAAATGAGCAGTACTTC. As protein: CASSSRDRSSNEQYF.

This clonotype was seen repeatedly, ten times or more. The chain is built from TRBV2 and TRBJ2-7, with D possibly matching TRBD1 (6 bases). This CDR3 is 15 amino acids long. Trimming left V 5 bases short and J 2 bases short, with 16 bases between. CDR1 and CDR2 from the germline V gene are SNHLY and FYNNEI. The CDR3 loop reads CASSYRDNGAYEQYF. CDR3 coding DNA: TGTGCCAGCAGTTACCGGGACAACGGGGCCTACGAGCAGTACTTC.

This clonotype was seen only a few times. This sequence joins TRBV9 and TRBJ1-1, with D unclear. The germline V gene has CDR1 SGDLS and CDR2 YYNGEE. The CDR3 consists of 13 residues. The ends were cut back, 4 bases at V and 4 bases at J, with 11 bases in the middle. The CDR3 loop is CASSPLSGTEAFF. CDR3 sequence (DNA): TGTGCCAGCAGCCCTCTCAGCGGCACTGAAGCTTTCTTT.